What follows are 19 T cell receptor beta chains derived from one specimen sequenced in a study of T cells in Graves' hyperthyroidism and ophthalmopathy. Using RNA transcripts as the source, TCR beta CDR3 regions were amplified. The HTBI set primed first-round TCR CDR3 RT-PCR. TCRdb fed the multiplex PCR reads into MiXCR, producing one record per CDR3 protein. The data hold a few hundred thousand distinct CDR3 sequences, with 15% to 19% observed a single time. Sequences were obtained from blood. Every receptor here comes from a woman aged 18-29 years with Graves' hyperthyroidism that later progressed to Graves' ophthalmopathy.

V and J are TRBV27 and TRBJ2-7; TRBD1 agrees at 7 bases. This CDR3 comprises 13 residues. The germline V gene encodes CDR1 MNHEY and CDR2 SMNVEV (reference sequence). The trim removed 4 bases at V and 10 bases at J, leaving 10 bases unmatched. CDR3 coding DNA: TGTGCCAGCAGTTGGGGCGTCGGGACAGATCAGTACTTC. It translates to CASSWGVGTDQYF.

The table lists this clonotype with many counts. CDR3 in DNA: TGTGCCAGCAGCCCTTCCCCGGAGCCCAATCAGCCCCAGCATTTT. It specifies CASSPSPEPNQPQHF. The rearrangement joins TRBV5-5 to TRBJ1-5; no clear D. The CDR3 contains 15 residues. Trimming stripped 4 bases from V and 3 bases from J, with 14 bases between. Germline-derived CDR1 and CDR2 are SGHKS and YYEKEE (reference sequence).

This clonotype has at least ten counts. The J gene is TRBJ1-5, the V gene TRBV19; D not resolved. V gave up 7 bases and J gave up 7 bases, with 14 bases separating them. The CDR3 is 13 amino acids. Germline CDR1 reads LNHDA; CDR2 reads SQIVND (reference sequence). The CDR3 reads CASTTFGLQPQHF. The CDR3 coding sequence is TGTGCCAGTACAACTTTCGGGTTACAGCCCCAGCATTTT.

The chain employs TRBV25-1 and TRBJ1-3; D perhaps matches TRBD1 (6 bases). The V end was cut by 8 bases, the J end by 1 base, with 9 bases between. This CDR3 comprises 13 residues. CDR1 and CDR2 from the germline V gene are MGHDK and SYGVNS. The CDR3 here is CASHTGSGNTIYF. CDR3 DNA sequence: TGTGCCAGCCACACAGGGTCTGGAAACACCATATATTTT.

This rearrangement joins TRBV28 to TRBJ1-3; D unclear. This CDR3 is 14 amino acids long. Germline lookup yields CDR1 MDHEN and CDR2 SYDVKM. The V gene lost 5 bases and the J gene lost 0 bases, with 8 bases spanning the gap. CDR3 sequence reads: CASSLTYSGNTIYF. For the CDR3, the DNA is TGTGCCAGCAGTCTGACCTACTCTGGAAACACCATATATTTT.

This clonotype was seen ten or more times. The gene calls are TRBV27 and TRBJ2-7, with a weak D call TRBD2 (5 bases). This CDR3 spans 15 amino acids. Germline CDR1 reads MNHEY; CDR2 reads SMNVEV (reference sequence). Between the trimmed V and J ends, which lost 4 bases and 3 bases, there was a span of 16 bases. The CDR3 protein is CASSSRTGRNYEQYF. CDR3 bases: TGTGCCAGCAGTTCCAGGACGGGGAGAAACTACGAGCAGTACTTC.

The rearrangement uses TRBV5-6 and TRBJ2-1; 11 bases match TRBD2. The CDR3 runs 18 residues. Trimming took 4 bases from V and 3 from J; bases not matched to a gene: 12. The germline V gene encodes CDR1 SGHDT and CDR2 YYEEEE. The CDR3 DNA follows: TGTGCCAGCAGCCCGGGACTAGCGGACGTTTATTTCTACAATGAGCAGTTCTTC. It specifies CASSPGLADVYFYNEQFF.

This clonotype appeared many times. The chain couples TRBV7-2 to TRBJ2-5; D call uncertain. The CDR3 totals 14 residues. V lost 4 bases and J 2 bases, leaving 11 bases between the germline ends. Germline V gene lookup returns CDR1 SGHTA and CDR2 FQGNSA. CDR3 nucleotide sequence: TGTGCCAGCAGCTCCGGCTGGAGTCAAGAGACCCAGTACTTC. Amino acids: CASSSGWSQETQYF.

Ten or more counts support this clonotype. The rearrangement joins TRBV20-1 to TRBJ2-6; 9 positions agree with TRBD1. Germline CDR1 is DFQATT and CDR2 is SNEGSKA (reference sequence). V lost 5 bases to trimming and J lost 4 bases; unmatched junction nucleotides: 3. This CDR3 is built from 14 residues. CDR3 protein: CSAGDRAGANVLTF. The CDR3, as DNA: TGCAGTGCTGGGGACAGGGCCGGGGCCAACGTCCTGACTTTC.

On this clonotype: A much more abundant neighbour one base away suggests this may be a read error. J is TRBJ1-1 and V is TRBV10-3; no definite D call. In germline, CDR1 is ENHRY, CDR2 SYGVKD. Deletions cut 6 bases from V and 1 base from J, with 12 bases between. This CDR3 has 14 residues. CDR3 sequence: CAISLGAPNTEAFF. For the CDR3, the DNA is TGTGCCATCAGCCTGGGAGCGCCGAACACTGAAGCTTTCTTT.

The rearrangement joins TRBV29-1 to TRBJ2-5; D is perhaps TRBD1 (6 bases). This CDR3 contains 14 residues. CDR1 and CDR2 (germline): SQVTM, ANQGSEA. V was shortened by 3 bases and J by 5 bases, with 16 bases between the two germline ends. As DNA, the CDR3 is TGCAGCGTTGATCCCACAGGGTCTCGGGAGACCCAGTACTTC. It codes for CSVDPTGSRETQYF.

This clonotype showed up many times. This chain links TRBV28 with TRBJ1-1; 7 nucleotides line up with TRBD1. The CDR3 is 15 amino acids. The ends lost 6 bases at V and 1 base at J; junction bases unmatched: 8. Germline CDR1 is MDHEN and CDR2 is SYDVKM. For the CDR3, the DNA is TGTGCCAGCAGGGTGACAGGGTCGAAGAACACTGAAGCTTTCTTT. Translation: CASRVTGSKNTEAFF.

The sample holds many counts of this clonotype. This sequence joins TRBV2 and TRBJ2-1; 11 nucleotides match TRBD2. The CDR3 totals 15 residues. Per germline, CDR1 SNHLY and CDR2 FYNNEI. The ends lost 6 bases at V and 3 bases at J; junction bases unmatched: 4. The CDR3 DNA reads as TGTGCCAGCAGAGCGGGACTAGCGGACTACAATGAGCAGTTCTTC. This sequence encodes CASRAGLADYNEQFF.

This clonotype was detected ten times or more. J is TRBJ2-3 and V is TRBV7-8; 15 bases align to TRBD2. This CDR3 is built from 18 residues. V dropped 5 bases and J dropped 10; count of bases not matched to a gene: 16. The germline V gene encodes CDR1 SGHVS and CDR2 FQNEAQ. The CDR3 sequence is CASSPNVGLAGGPSAQYF. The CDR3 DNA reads TGTGCCAGCAGCCCGAACGTAGGACTAGCGGGAGGGCCCTCCGCGCAGTATTTT. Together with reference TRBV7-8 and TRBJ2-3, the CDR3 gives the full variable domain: GAGVSQSPRYKVAKRGQDVALRCDPISGHVSLFWYQQALGQGPEFLTYFQNEAQLDKSGLPSDRFFAERPEGSVSTLKIQRTQQEDSAVYLCASSPNVGLAGGPSAQYFGPGTRLTVL.

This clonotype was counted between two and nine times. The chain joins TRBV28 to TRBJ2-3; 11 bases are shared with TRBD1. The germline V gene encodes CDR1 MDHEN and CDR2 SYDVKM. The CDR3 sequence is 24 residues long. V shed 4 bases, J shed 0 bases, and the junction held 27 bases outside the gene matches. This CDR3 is CASSSASPRTGGAVRESSTDTQYF. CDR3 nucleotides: TGTGCCAGCAGTTCGGCATCCCCCAGGACAGGGGGCGCAGTGAGGGAGAGTAGCACAGATACGCAGTATTTT. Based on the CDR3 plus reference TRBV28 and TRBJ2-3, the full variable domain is DVKVTQSSRYLVKRTGEKVFLECVQDMDHENMFWYRQDPGLGLRLIYFSYDVKMKEKGDIPEGYSVSREKKERFSLILESASTNQTSMYLCASSSASPRTGGAVRESSTDTQYFGPGTRLTVL.

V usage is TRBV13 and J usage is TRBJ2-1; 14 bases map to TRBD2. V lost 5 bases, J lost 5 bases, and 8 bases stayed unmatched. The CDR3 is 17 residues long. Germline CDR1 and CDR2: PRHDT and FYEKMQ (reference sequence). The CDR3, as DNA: TGTGCCAGCAGCACTAGTTCGGGACTAGCGGGAGACAATGAGCAGTTCTTC. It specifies CASSTSSGLAGDNEQFF.

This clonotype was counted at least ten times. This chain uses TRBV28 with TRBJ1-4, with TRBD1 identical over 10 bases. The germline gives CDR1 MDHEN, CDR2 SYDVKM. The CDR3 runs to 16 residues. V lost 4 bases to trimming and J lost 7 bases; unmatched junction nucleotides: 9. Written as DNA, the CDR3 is TGTGCCAGCAGTTCTCACGACAGGGGGCCTGGTGAAAAACTGTTTTTT. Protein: CASSSHDRGPGEKLFF.

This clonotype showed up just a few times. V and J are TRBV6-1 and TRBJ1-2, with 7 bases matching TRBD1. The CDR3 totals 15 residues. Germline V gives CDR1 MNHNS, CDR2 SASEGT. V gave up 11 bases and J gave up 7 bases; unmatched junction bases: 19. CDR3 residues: CASRTGTAESSGYTF. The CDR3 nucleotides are TGTGCCTCCAGGACCGGGACAGCTGAATCGAGTGGCTACACCTTC.

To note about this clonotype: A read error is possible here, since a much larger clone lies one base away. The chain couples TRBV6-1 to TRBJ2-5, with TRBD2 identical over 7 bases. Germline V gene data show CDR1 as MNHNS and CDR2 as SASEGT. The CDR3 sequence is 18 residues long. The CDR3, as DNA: TGTGCCAGCAGTGAAGTTGACGGATTAGCGGGCCAACAAGAGGCCCAGTACTTC. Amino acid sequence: CASSEVDGLAGQQEAQYF.